The 19 T cell receptor beta chains below come from one sample, sequenced in a study of blood T cell repertoires in COVID-19. Generated by immunoSEQ multiplex PCR, the TCRdb table keeps only in-frame clones and is missing some. The profile shows 120,000 or so clones, more than 75% of them singletons. Sequenced input: peripheral blood. The receptor set was obtained from a woman aged 45-65 years with acute or convalescent COVID-19.

The rearrangement uses TRBV3-1 (or the pseudogene TRBV3-2) and TRBJ2-7; 8 bases are shared with TRBD2. Trimming cost V 3 bases and J 6 bases; bases outside gene matches: 10. The CDR3 sequence is 15 residues long. The germline gives CDR1 LGHDT, CDR2 YNNKEL (reference sequence). The CDR3 DNA reads as TGTGCCAGCAGCCACATTCGGGAGGGCCGCGGCGAGCAGTACTTC. Translated, it gives CASSHIREGRGEQYF.

The rearrangement links TRBV7-9 to TRBJ2-1, with TRBD1 matching over 9 bases. Per germline, CDR1 SEHNR and CDR2 FQNEAQ (reference sequence). The CDR3 loop spans 16 amino acids. Trimming took 5 bases from V and 9 from J; bases not matched to a gene: 14. DNA of the CDR3: TGTGCCAGCAGCGATCTTCCCGGGACAGGGAGTCCTGAGCAGTTCTTC. Its protein is CASSDLPGTGSPEQFF.

The V and J genes are TRBV2 and TRBJ2-2, with 10 bases matching TRBD2. Germline CDR1 and CDR2: SNHLY and FYNNEI. This CDR3 has 15 amino acids. Unmatched junction bases numbered 4, after V lost 3 bases and J lost 6 bases. The CDR3 here is CASSELAGEPGELFF. CDR3 DNA: TGTGCCAGCAGTGAGCTAGCGGGAGAACCCGGGGAGCTGTTTTTT.

The CDR3 loop is CASSEQGIGSQYF. In DNA form, the CDR3 reads TGCGCCAGCAGTGAGCAGGGAATTGGGTCCCAGTACTTC. The V call is TRBV10-2, the J call TRBJ2-5; weak D call: TRBD1 (5 bases). V lost 2 bases and J lost 9, with 13 bases in between. The germline gives CDR1 WSHSY, CDR2 SAAADI. There are 13 residues in the CDR3.

This CDR3 is CASSEGLAVYNEQFF. The CDR3 nucleotides read TGTGCCAGCAGTGAGGGATTAGCGGTCTACAATGAGCAGTTCTTC. This chain uses TRBV6-1 with TRBJ2-1; D perhaps matches TRBD2 (6 bases). Trimming took off 3 bases at V and 3 bases at J, with 12 bases between the two ends. This CDR3 spans 15 amino acids. Germline lookup yields CDR1 MNHNS and CDR2 SASEGT.

This clone is a singleton in its sample. This chain connects TRBV29-1 to TRBJ2-3; possible D gene TRBD2, 5 bases. The V end lost 8 bases, the J end lost 0 bases, and 18 bases lay between the germline ends. CDR1 is SQVTM and CDR2 is ANQGSEA in the germline V gene. CDR3 size: 15 residues. The CDR3 is CSSRGSRVSTDTQYF. The CDR3 nucleotides read TGCAGCAGCCGCGGGTCTAGGGTTAGCACAGATACGCAGTATTTT.

The rearrangement joins TRBV15 to TRBJ2-7; TRBD1 agrees at 7 bases. The CDR3 is made up of 13 amino acids. Germline CDR1 and CDR2: LNHNV and YYDKDF (reference sequence). V shed 5 bases, J shed 1 base, and the junction held 2 bases outside the gene matches. The CDR3: CATSSDRSYEQYF. The CDR3 DNA reads as TGTGCCACCAGCTCGGACAGGTCCTACGAGCAGTACTTC.

The chain combines TRBV2 with TRBJ2-3; no clear D gene. The germline gives CDR1 SNHLY, CDR2 FYNNEI. CDR3 size: 15 residues. The germline V and J ends were trimmed by 5 bases and 0 bases, with 12 bases remaining between them. The CDR3: CASSKQLSSTDTQYF. CDR3 in DNA: TGTGCCAGCAGTAAACAGCTGTCTAGCACAGATACGCAGTATTTT.

The chain combines TRBV5-1 with TRBJ2-6, with D possibly matching TRBD1 (6 bases). The V gene's germline CDR1 is SGHRS and CDR2 YFSETQ. The CDR3 totals 17 residues. Trimming removed 6 bases at V and 0 bases at J, with 16 bases between. CDR3: CASTPGHGSSGANVLTF. CDR3 coding DNA: TGCGCCAGCACCCCGGGACACGGAAGCTCTGGGGCCAACGTCCTGACTTTC.

This clone was observed once. The DNA of the CDR3 is TGTGCCAGTAGTATAGAGGCAGGGCGAACCTCTGGGGCCAACGTCCTGACTTTC. As protein: CASSIEAGRTSGANVLTF. This chain links TRBV19 with TRBJ2-6, with D perhaps matching TRBD1 (5 bases). Trimming shortened V by 0 bases and J by 0 bases, and 12 bases separated the two germline ends. Germline V gives CDR1 LNHDA, CDR2 SQIVND (reference sequence). This CDR3 is 18 amino acids long.

This clone is a singleton in its sample. This chain links TRBV12-5 with TRBJ2-5; no reliable D call. V was pared by 0 bases and J by 2 bases, with 7 bases between. From germline, CDR1 is LGHNT and CDR2 FRNRAP. The CDR3 totals 14 residues. In DNA, the CDR3 is TGTGCTAGTGGTTTGGTACCAGGTCAAGAGACCCAGTACTTC. This encodes CASGLVPGQETQYF.

V gene TRBV7-9 combines with J gene TRBJ1-1; D may be TRBD1 (5 bases). The CDR3 covers 13 residues. CDR1 and CDR2 from the germline V gene are SEHNR and FQNEAQ (reference sequence). V gave up 3 bases and J gave up 4 bases, with 9 bases separating them. The CDR3 sequence is CASSLDIITEAFF. CDR3 nucleotides: TGTGCCAGCAGCTTGGACATAATCACTGAAGCTTTCTTT.

The V and J genes are TRBV20-1 and TRBJ2-2; tentative D call: TRBD1 (7 bases). V lost 3 bases, J lost 4 bases, and 15 bases lay in between. Germline CDR1 DFQATT, CDR2 SNEGSKA (reference sequence). This CDR3 has 15 amino acids. Here the CDR3 reads CSASGQGGFTGELFF. CDR3 coding DNA: TGCAGTGCTAGTGGGCAGGGGGGTTTCACCGGGGAGCTGTTTTTT.

This rearrangement joins TRBV19 to TRBJ2-2, with 8 nucleotides matching TRBD1. With 6 bases clipped from V and 4 bases from J, the junction kept 4 bases outside the gene matches. CDR3 length equals 14 residues. Germline loops: CDR1 LNHDA, CDR2 SQIVND (reference sequence). CDR3 nucleotide sequence: TGTGCCAGTAGAAATACAGGGGGCACCGGGGAGCTGTTTTTT. It specifies CASRNTGGTGELFF.

This rearrangement joins TRBV19 to TRBJ2-3; D call uncertain. Germline V lookup: CDR1 LNHDA, CDR2 SQIVND (reference sequence). CDR3 length: 12 amino acids. Deletions cut 5 bases from V and 4 bases from J, with 7 bases between. The CDR3 sequence is CASSGVPDTQYF. The CDR3 nucleotides are TGTGCCAGTAGTGGAGTTCCAGATACGCAGTATTTT.

The V call is TRBV2, the J call TRBJ1-5; D perhaps matches TRBD1 (6 bases). Trimming pared 4 bases from V and 6 bases from J, leaving 16 bases between. The CDR3 spans 15 residues. Germline V CDR1 and CDR2: SNHLY, FYNNEI. The CDR3 region is CASSVTTGGGQPQHF. The CDR3 nucleotides are TGTGCCAGCAGTGTTACGACAGGCGGGGGTCAGCCCCAGCATTTT.

The rearrangement uses TRBV27 and TRBJ2-1; no clear D. This CDR3 has 13 residues. Germline CDR1 reads MNHEY; CDR2 reads SMNVEV (reference sequence). V gave up 5 bases and J gave up 0 bases, with 5 bases separating them. The CDR3 is CASSEDSYNEQFF. The CDR3 DNA is TGTGCCAGCAGTGAGGACTCCTACAATGAGCAGTTCTTC.

V is TRBV6-5 and J is TRBJ1-6, with D tentatively TRBD1 (5 bases). This CDR3 spans 15 amino acids. In germline, CDR1 is MNHEY, CDR2 SVGAGI. The ends were cut back, 2 bases at V and 11 bases at J, with 16 bases in the middle. CDR3 region: CASSYLGPGGAPLHF. DNA of the CDR3: TGTGCCAGCAGTTACCTTGGCCCCGGGGGGGCACCCCTCCACTTT.

V and J are TRBV6-5 and TRBJ1-5; 9 bases are shared with TRBD1. Unmatched junction bases numbered 6, after V lost 5 bases and J lost 4 bases. The CDR3 has 15 residues. Germline V gives CDR1 MNHEY, CDR2 SVGAGI. CDR3: CASSSWTGDNQPQHF. Written as DNA, the CDR3 is TGTGCCAGCAGTAGTTGGACAGGGGATAATCAGCCCCAGCATTTT.